Presented here are 6 T cell receptor beta chains from one specimen sequenced in a study of blood T cell repertoires in COVID-19. This table comes from immunoSEQ multiplex PCR, and its TCRdb copy is limited to in-frame clones, with some not included. The sample records about 260,000 clones, 75% to 90% being singletons. Sequencing input: peripheral blood. These receptors were collected from a human donor in a cohort sampled during active COVID-19.

This chain joins TRBV3-1 (or the pseudogene TRBV3-2) and TRBJ2-5; a weak D match, TRBD1 (6 bases). Germline CDR1 is LGHDT and CDR2 is YNNKEL (reference sequence). V dropped 6 bases and J dropped 4 bases, with 12 bases sitting between them. The CDR3 totals 13 residues. This CDR3 reads CASRTQGRETQYF. The CDR3 bases are TGTGCCAGCAGGACACAGGGTAGAGAGACCCAGTACTTC.

This chain joins TRBV4-1 and TRBJ1-6; D possibly corresponds to TRBD1 (6 bases). The CDR3 has 15 residues. Deletions cut 1 base from V and 5 bases from J, with 9 bases between. Germline V gives CDR1 MGHRA, CDR2 YSYEKL. CDR3 bases: TGCGCCAGCAGCCAAGGGCACAGGGATAATTCACCCCTCCACTTT. Its protein is CASSQGHRDNSPLHF.

The genes are TRBV9 and TRBJ2-3; 9 positions match TRBD1. CDR1 SGDLS and CDR2 YYNGEE come from the germline V gene. The CDR3 is made up of 18 amino acids. J was trimmed by 0 bases and V by 4 bases; bases with no gene match: 12. The CDR3 here is CASSRTPGQGKSTDTQYF. The CDR3 nucleotides are TGTGCCAGCAGCCGCACTCCGGGACAGGGTAAGAGCACAGATACGCAGTATTTT.

V gene TRBV27 combines with J gene TRBJ1-6; tentative D call: TRBD1 (6 bases). This CDR3 is built from 15 residues. V was clipped by 4 bases and J by 10 bases, with 17 bases between them. Germline CDR1 MNHEY, CDR2 SMNVEV (reference sequence). DNA of the CDR3: TGTGCCAGCAGTTCCAAGACAGGCGTGGGGTCACCCCTCCACTTT. It specifies CASSSKTGVGSPLHF.

The rearrangement joins TRBV6-5 to TRBJ1-1; 8 bases are a match to TRBD1. This CDR3 is built from 13 residues. V lost 7 bases, J lost 3 bases, and 4 bases stayed unmatched. Germline CDR1 reads MNHEY; CDR2 reads SVGAGI. CDR3 sequence reads: CASTDRVHTEAFF. CDR3 coding DNA: TGTGCCAGCACGGACAGGGTTCACACTGAAGCTTTCTTT.

V usage is TRBV2 and J usage is TRBJ2-1, with TRBD2 matching 8 bases. J lost 8 bases, V lost 2 bases, and 11 bases had no gene match. The CDR3 extends over 16 amino acids. Looked up from germline, CDR1 is SNHLY and CDR2 is FYNNEI. DNA of the CDR3: TGTGCCAGCAGTGAATCGGTAGCGGGGTTTGGGGATGAGCAGTTCTTC. This sequence encodes CASSESVAGFGDEQFF.